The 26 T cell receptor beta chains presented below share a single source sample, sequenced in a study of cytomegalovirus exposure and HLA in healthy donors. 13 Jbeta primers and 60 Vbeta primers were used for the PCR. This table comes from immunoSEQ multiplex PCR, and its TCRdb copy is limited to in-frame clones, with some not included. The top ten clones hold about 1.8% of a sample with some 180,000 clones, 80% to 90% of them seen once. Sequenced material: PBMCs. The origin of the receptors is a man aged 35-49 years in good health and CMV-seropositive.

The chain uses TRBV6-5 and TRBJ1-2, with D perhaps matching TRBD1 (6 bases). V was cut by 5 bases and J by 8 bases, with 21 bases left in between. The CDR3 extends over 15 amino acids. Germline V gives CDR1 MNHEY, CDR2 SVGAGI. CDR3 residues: CASSATGIPAAGYTF. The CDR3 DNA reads TGTGCCAGCAGTGCCACAGGGATCCCTGCCGCGGGCTACACCTTC.

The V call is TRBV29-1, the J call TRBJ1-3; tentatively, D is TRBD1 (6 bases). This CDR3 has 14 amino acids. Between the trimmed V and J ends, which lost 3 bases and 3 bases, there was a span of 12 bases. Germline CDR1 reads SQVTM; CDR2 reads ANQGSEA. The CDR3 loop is CSVEAGGHGNTIYF. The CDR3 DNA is TGCAGCGTTGAGGCTGGGGGCCATGGAAACACCATATATTTT.

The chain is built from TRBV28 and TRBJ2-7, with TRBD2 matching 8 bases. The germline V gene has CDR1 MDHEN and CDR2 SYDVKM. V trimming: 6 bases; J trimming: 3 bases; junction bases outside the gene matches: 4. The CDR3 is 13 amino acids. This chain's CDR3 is CASRREGLYEQYF. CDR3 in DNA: TGTGCCAGCAGACGGGAGGGCCTCTACGAGCAGTACTTC.

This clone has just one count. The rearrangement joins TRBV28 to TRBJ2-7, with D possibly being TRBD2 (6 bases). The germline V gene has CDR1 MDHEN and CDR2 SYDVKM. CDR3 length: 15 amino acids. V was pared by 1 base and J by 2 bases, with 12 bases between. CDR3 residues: CASSLLGAGTYEQYF. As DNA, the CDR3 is TGTGCCAGCAGTTTATTAGGGGCGGGAACCTACGAGCAGTACTTC.

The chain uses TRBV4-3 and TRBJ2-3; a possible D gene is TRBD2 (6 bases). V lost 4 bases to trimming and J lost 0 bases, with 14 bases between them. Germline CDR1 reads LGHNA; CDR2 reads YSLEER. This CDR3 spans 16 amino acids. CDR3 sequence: CASSPQASVSTDTQYF. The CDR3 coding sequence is TGCGCCAGCAGCCCCCAGGCTAGCGTCAGCACAGATACGCAGTATTTT.

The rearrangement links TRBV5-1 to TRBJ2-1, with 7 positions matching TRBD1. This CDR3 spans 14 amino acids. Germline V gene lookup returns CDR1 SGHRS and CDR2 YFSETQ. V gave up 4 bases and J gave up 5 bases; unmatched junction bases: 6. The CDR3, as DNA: TGCGCCAGCAGCCTTGGGGACAGCCACAATGAGCAGTTCTTC. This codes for CASSLGDSHNEQFF. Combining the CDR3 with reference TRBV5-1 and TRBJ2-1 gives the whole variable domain KAGVTQTPRYLIKTRGQQVTLSCSPISGHRSVSWYQQTPGQGLQFLFEYFSETQRNKGNFPGRFSGRQFSNSRSEMNVSTLELGDSALYLCASSLGDSHNEQFFGPGTRLTVL.

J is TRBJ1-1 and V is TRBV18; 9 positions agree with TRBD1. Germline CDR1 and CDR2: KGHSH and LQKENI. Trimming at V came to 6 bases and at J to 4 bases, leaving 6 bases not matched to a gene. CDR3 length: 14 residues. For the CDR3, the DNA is TGTGCCAGCTCCCAGGGACAGGGTGGCACTGAAGCTTTCTTT. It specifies CASSQGQGGTEAFF.

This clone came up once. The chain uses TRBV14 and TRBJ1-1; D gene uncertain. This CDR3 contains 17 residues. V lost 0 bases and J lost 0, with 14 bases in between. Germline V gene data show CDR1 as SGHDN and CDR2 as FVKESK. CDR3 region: CASSQDREGPMNTEAFF. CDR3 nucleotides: TGTGCCAGCAGCCAAGATCGAGAGGGCCCAATGAACACTGAAGCTTTCTTT.

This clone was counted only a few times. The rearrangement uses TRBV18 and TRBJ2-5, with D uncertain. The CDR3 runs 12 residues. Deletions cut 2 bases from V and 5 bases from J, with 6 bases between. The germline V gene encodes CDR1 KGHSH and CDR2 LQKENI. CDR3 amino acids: CASSPERETQYF. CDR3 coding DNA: TGTGCCAGCTCACCAGAGAGGGAGACCCAGTACTTC.

The CDR3 DNA sequence: TGTGCCAGCACCGAGACAGGGGGCTTTCAGCCCCAGCATTTT. Amino acid sequence: CASTETGGFQPQHF. The genes are TRBV7-2 and TRBJ1-5; 10 nucleotides align to TRBD1. V shed 7 bases and J 6 bases; nucleotides not matched to a gene: 6. This CDR3 spans 14 amino acids. Germline CDR1 and CDR2: SGHTA and FQGNSA.

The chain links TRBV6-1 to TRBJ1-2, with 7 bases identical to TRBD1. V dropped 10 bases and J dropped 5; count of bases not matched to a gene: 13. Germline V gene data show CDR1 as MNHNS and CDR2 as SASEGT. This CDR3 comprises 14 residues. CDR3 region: CATLDWVRGYGYTF. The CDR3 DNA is TGTGCCACCTTGGACTGGGTCAGGGGGTATGGCTACACCTTC.

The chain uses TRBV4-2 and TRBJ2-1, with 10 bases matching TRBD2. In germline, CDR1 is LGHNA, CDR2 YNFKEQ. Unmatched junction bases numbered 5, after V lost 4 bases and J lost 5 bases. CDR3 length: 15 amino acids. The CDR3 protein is CASSPGTSANNEQFF. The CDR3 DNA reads TGTGCCAGCAGCCCCGGGACTAGCGCGAACAATGAGCAGTTCTTC.

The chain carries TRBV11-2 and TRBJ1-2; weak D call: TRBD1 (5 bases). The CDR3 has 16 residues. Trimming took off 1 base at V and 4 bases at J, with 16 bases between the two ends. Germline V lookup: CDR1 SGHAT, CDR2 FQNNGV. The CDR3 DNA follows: TGTGCCAGCAGCTTAGGGGGGGGTTTGCTCGGCTATGGCTACACCTTC. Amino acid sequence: CASSLGGGLLGYGYTF. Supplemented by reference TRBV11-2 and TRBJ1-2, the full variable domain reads EAGVAQSPRYKIIEKRQSVAFWCNPISGHATLYWYQQILGQGPKLLIQFQNNGVVDDSQLPKDRFSAERLKGVDSTLKIQPAKLEDSAVYLCASSLGGGLLGYGYTFGSGTRLTVV.

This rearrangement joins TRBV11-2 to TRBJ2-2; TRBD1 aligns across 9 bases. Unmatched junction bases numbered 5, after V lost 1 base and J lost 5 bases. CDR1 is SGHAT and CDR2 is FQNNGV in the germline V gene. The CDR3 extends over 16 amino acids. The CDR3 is CASSLGGTGLTGELFF. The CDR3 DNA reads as TGTGCCAGCAGCTTAGGAGGGACAGGGCTGACCGGGGAGCTGTTTTTT.

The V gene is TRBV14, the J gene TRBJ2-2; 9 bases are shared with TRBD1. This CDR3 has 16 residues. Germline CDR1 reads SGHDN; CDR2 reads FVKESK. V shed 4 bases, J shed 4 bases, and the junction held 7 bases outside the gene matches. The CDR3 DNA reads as TGTGCCAGCAGCCGAAGGACAGGGGTTGGCACCGGGGAGCTGTTTTTT. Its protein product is CASSRRTGVGTGELFF.

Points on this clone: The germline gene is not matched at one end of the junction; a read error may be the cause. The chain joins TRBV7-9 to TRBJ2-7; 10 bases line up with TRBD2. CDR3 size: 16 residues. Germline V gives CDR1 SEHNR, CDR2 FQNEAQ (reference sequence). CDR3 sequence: CSSSSVSGRNYDEQYF. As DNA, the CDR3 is TGTTCCAGCAGCTCCGTTAGCGGGAGGAACTACGATGAGCAGTACTTC.

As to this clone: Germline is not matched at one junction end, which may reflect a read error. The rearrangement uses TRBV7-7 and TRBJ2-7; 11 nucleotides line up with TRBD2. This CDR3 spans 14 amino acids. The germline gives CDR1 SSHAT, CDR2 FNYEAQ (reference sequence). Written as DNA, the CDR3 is TGTGCTAGCAGCTTAACTAGCGGGAGCTACGAGCAGTACTTC. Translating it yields CASSLTSGSYEQYF. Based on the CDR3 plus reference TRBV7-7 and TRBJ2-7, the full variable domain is GAGVSQSPRYKVTKRGQDVTLRCDPISSHATLYWYQQALGQGPEFLTYFNYEAQPDKSGLPSDRFSAERPEGSISTLTIQRTEQRDSAMYRCASSLTSGSYEQYFGPGTRLTVT.

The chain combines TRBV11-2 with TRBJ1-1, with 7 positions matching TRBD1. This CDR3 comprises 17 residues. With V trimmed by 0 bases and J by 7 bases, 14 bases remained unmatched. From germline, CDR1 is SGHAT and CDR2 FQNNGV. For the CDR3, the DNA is TGTGCCAGCAGCTTAGACGTACAGGGGTCCATTGTGGGTGAAGCTTTCTTT. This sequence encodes CASSLDVQGSIVGEAFF.

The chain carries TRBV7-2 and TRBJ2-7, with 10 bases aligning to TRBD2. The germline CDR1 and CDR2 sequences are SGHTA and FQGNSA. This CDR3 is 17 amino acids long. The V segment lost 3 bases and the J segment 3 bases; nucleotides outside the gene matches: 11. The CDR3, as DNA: TGTGCCAGCAGCTTTACATGGGCCCAGCGGGAGGGCTACGAGCAGTACTTC. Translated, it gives CASSFTWAQREGYEQYF.

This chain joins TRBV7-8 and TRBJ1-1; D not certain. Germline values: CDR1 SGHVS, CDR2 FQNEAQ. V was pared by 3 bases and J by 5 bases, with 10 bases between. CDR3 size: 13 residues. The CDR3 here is CASSFQEGTEAFF. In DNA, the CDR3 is TGTGCCAGCAGCTTCCAGGAAGGAACTGAAGCTTTCTTT.

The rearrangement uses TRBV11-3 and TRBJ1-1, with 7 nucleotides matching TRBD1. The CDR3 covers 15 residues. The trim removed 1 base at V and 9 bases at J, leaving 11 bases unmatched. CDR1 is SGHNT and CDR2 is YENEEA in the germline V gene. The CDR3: CASSLAPQGNPKAFF. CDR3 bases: TGTGCCAGCAGCTTAGCGCCACAGGGGAACCCCAAAGCTTTCTTT.

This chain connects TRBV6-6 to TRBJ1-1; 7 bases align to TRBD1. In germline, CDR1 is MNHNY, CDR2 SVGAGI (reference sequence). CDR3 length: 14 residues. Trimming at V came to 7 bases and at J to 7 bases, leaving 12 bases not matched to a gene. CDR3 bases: TGTGCCAGCACCCACTCACAGGGGAGATTTGAAGCTTTCTTT. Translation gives CASTHSQGRFEAFF.

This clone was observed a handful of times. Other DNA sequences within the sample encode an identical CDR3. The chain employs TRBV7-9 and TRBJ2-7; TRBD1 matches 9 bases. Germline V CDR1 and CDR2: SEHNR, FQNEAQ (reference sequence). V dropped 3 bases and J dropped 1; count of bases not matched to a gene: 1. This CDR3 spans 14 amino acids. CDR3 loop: CASSLGTGSYEQYF. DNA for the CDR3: TGTGCCAGCAGCTTGGGGACAGGGTCCTACGAGCAGTACTTC. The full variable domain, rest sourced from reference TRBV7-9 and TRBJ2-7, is DTGVSQNPRHKITKRGQNVTFRCDPISEHNRLYWYRQTLGQGPEFLTYFQNEAQLEKSRLLSDRFSAERPKGSFSTLEIQRTEQGDSAMYLCASSLGTGSYEQYFGPGTRLTVT.

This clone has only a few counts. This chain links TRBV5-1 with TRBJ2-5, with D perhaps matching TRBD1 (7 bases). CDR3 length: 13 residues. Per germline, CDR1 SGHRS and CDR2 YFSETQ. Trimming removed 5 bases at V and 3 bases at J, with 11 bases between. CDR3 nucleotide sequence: TGCGCCAGCAGGGAGGGACAGAAAGAGACCCAGTACTTC. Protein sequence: CASREGQKETQYF.

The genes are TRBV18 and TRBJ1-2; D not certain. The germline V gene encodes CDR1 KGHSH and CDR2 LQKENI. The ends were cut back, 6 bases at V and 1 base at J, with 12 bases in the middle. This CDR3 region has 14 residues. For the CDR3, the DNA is TGTGCCAGCTCCCCCGCCGGGATTAACTATGGCTACACCTTC. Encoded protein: CASSPAGINYGYTF.

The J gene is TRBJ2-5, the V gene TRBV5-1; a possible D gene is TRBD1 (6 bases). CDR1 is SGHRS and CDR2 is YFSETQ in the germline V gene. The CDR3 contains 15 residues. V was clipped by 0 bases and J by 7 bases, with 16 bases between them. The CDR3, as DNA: TGCGCCAGCAGCTTGGGGAGCAGGGGCATCTGGACCCAGTACTTC. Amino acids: CASSLGSRGIWTQYF. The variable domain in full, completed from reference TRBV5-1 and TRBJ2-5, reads KAGVTQTPRYLIKTRGQQVTLSCSPISGHRSVSWYQQTPGQGLQFLFEYFSETQRNKGNFPGRFSGRQFSNSRSEMNVSTLELGDSALYLCASSLGSRGIWTQYFGPGTRLLVL.